Below, one T cell receptor (beta chain) is given with its context. This clonotype was seen at least ten times. Its specific antigen is unknown. No clone much larger than this one lies a single base away; base qualities are absent. TCR beta CDR3 regions were amplified from RNA transcripts. For the first round of RT-PCR on the TCR CDR3, the HTBI primer set was used together with the Qiagen OneStep RT-PCR kit. A second multiplex PCR round built the libraries, followed by size selection and purification. Libraries were sequenced paired-end with 100 bp reads on an Illumina HiSeq2000. Turning to the authors' computational methods: Raw data were processed with SOAPnuke, discarding reads with adapters, uncalled bases, mean Phred below 15, or no exact constant-primer or identifier match. High-quality paired reads were merged with COPE v1.2.5, and unique nucleotide sequences were defined as clonotypes. MiTCR v1.1 was used to align the clonotypes against IMGT TRBV, TRBD and TRBJ reference segments. Analysis was restricted to V-J combinations with a frequency above 0.0001, which covered 99.2% of repertoires. The TCS score was defined as F50 (clonal expansion) divided by E x V (chaos), with BLOSUM62-based TCRdist calculated between CDR3 peptides within each V-J. Welch's t-statistics and random forest reduced roughly 530 V-J features to about 13, which were used in a naive Bayes classifier (R e1071). Using fastp trimming at Q25 and MiXCR clonotype assembly, TCRdb reanalyzed the public sequencing data and kept in-frame beta chains. All rows with the same CDR3 protein become a single entry with the most common DNA and genes. Clone size and V and J calls follow TCRdb, not the original study. The sample includes about 520,000 distinct CDR3 sequences, with roughly 25% observed a single time. The ten top clones hold 10% to 12% of the sample.

This sample stems from a study of T cells in Graves' hyperthyroidism and ophthalmopathy (dated by TCRdb to between 2018 and 2021). In the study overall: Peripheral blood was collected at initial diagnosis, before any treatment. Following sampling, methimazole starting at 30 mg daily was given to hyperthyroidism patients, and high-dose intravenous methylprednisolone was given to ophthalmopathy patients. In several Graves' hyperthyroidism patients, the study also compared T-cell repertoires from thyroid tissue with T-cell repertoires from blood. Prospective prediction of ophthalmopathy was tested in an independent validation cohort of about 19 hyperthyroidism patients and 15 to 17 patients who later progressed to ophthalmopathy. A discovery cohort of about a hundred patients, about 40 with Graves' ophthalmopathy and under 60 with stable Graves' hyperthyroidism, was used to find distinguishing TCR V-J signatures. For training and testing, the approximately 92 patients in the discovery cohort were randomly divided in a 7:3 ratio. The paper describes TCR Vbeta CDR3 sequencing of some 130 peripheral blood samples, made up of 43 ophthalmopathy patients, over 70 hyperthyroidism patients and some 17 progressor patients.

Overall results and qualifications from the work: Most expanded thyroid clonotypes (frequency above 0.001) were also detected in blood, a finding suggesting that blood repertoires may reflect thyroid immune responses. A 13 V-J signature model separated ophthalmopathy from stable hyperthyroidism, with approximately 87% sensitivity and roughly 82% specificity in cross-validation and 80%/75% in testing. During validation, the model predicted progression to ophthalmopathy a median of roughly 7.1 months ahead of onset, with almost 71% sensitivity and 72% to 85% specificity. No statistical method was used to fix the sample size in advance, and group allocation was not hidden from the investigators.

The trim is 5 bases for V and 1 base for J, with a gap of 15 bases between the germline ends. The CDR1 and CDR2 encoded by the germline V gene (reference sequence) are GTSNPN and SVGIG. CDR3 length: 14 amino acids, cysteine to phenylalanine. Of all the DNA, just the CDR3 is kept, 42 bases in frame from base 1. Moderately to severely active disease, a Clinical Activity Score of at least 3, a NOSPECS grade of at least 4, and a duration under 3 months were present in ophthalmopathy patients. Patients with uncontrolled infections, other autoimmune diseases, pregnancy or lactation were excluded. Diagnoses were established on the basis of clinical symptoms, serum thyroxine and TRAb, thyroid ultrasound, and orbital computed tomography. PBMCs were separated from around 9.1 ml of fresh peripheral blood using Ficoll-Paque density gradient centrifugation. Trizol reagent was used to extract total RNA, and RNA quality was then checked on an Agilent 2100 Bioanalyzer.

Sequenced material: blood. This chain joins TRBV30 to TRBJ2-7; the D gene lacks a confident call. This TCR was sampled from a woman in her 30s with Graves' ophthalmopathy. The CDR3 protein is CAWEKMTDSYEQYF. The DNA reads TGTGCCTGGGAGAAAATGACCGATTCCTACGAGCAGTACTTC.